Reported below is one T cell receptor (beta chain). Seattle patient enrollment occurred during active infection, with longitudinal follow-up thereafter. As processed by the authors: Estimation of nucleated cell counts was performed using reference gene primer amplification. Data came from immunoSEQ multiplex PCR; TCRdb stores just in-frame clones and leaves some out. That table supplies the V and J calls and clone size; D and trimming were determined from the DNA. Among 250,000 to 350,000 clones listed, approximately 92% were seen once. The sample belongs to a study of blood T cell repertoires in COVID-19. Study details: PBMCs, B-cell-depleted T cells, or T cells provided the cDNA or gDNA that made up the material.

The CDR3 is 14 amino acids. Germline assignment: CDR1 KGHSH and CDR2 LQKENI. The ends lost 4 bases at V and 6 bases at J; junction bases unmatched: 9. V usage is TRBV18 and J usage is TRBJ2-7; 7 bases map to TRBD1. This receptor was obtained from a woman in her 30s with COVID-19, enrolled during active disease. The sample taken for sequencing was peripheral blood. DNA of the CDR3: TGTGCCAGCTCACAAGACAGGGAATCTGGCGAGCAGTACTTC. It yields the protein CASSQDRESGEQYF.